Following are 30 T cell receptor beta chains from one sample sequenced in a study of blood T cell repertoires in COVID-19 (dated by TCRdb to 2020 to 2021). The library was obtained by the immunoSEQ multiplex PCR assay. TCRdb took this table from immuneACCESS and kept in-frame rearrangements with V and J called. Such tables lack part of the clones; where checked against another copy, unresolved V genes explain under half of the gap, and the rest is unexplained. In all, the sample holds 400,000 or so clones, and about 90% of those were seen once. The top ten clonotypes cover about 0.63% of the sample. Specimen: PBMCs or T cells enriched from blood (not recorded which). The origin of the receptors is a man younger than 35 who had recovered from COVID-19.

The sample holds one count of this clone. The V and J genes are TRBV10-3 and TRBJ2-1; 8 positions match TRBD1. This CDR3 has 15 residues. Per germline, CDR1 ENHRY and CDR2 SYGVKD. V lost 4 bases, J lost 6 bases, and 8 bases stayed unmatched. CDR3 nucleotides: TGTGCCATCAGTGGCACGACAGGGGTGTCCAATGAGCAGTTCTTC. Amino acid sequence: CAISGTTGVSNEQFF.

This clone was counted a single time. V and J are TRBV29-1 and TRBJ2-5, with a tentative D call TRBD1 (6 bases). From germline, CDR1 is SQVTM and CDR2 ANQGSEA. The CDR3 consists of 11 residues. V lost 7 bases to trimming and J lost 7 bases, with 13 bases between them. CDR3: CSAKKGGTQYF. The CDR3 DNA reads TGCAGCGCCAAAAAAGGGGGGACCCAGTACTTC. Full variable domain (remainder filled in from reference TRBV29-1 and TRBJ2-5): SAVISQKPSRDICQRGTSLTIQCQVDSQVTMMFWYRQQPGQSLTLIATANQGSEATYESGFVIDKFPISRPNLTFSTLTVSNMSPEDSSIYLCSAKKGGTQYFGPGTRLLVL.

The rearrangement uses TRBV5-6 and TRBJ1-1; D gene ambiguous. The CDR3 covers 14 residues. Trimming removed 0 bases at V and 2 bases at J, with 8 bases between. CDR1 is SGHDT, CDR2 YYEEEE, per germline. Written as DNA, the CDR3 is TGTGCCAGCAGCTTGGTCCCGGGAAACACTGAAGCTTTCTTT. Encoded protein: CASSLVPGNTEAFF.

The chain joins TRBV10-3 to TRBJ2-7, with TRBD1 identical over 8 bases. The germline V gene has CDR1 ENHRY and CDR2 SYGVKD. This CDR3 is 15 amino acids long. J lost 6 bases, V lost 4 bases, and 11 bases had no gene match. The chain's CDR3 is CAISASTGGRGEQYF. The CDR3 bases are TGTGCCATCAGTGCTTCCACAGGGGGTCGGGGCGAGCAGTACTTC.

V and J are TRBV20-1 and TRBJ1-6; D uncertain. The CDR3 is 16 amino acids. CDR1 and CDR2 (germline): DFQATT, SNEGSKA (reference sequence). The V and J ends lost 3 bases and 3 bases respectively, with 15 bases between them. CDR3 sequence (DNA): TGCAGTGCTAGTCACCGAGGGTCCCTCTATAATTCACCCCTCCACTTT. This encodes CSASHRGSLYNSPLHF.

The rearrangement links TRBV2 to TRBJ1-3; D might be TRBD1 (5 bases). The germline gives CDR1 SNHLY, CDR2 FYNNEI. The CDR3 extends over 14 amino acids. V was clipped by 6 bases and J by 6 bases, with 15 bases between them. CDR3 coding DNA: TGTGCCAGCAGGCGGGGCGGGGAGGCAAACACCATATATTTT. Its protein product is CASRRGGEANTIYF.

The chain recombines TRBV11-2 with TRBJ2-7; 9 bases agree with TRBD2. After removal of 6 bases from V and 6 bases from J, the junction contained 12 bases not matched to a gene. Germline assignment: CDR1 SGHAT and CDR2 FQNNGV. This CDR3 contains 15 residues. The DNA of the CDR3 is TGTGCCAGCAGGAATAGTAGCGGGGGTCGCGGCGAGCAGTACTTC. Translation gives CASRNSSGGRGEQYF.

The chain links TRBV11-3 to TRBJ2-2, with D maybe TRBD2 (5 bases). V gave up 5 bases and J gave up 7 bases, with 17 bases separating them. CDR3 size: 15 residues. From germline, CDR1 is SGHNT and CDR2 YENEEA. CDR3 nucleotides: TGTGCCAGCAGCCGGACTCTAGGTTTTGACGGGGAGCTGTTTTTT. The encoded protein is CASSRTLGFDGELFF.

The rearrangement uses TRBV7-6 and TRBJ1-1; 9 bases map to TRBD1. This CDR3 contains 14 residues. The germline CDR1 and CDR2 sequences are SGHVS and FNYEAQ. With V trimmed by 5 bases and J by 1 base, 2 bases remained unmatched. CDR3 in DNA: TGTGCCAGCAGCGTGGGACAGGGGAACACTGAAGCTTTCTTT. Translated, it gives CASSVGQGNTEAFF. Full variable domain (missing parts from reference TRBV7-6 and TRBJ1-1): GAGVSQSPRYKVTKRGQDVALRCDPISGHVSLYWYRQALGQGPEFLTYFNYEAQQDKSGLPNDRFSAERPEGSISTLTIQRTEQRDSAMYRCASSVGQGNTEAFFGQGTRLTVV.

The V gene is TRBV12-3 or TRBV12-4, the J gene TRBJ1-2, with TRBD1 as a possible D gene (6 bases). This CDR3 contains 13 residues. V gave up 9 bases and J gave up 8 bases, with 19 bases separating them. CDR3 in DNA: TGTGCCAGTTCTCCGGGGGGGGCCGGCGGCTACACCTTC. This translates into CASSPGGAGGYTF.

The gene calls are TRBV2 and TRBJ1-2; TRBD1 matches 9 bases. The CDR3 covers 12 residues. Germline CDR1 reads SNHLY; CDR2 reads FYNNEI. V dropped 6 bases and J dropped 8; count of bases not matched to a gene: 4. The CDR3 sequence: CASRGDREGYTF. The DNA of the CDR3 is TGTGCCAGCAGGGGGGACAGGGAGGGCTACACCTTC. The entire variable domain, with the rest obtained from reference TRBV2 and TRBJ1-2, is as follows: EPEVTQTPSHQVTQMGQEVILRCVPISNHLYFYWYRQILGQKVEFLVSFYNNEISEKSEIFDDQFSVERPDGSNFTLKIRSTKLEDSAMYFCASRGDREGYTFGSGTRLTVV.

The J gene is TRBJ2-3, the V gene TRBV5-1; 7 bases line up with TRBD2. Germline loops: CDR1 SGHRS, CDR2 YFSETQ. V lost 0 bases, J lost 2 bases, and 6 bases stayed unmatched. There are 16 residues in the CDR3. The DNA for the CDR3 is TGCGCCAGCAGCTTGGGGTCCAGCGGGGACACAGATACGCAGTATTTT. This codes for CASSLGSSGDTDTQYF. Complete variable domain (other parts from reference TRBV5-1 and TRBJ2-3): KAGVTQTPRYLIKTRGQQVTLSCSPISGHRSVSWYQQTPGQGLQFLFEYFSETQRNKGNFPGRFSGRQFSNSRSEMNVSTLELGDSALYLCASSLGSSGDTDTQYFGPGTRLTVL.

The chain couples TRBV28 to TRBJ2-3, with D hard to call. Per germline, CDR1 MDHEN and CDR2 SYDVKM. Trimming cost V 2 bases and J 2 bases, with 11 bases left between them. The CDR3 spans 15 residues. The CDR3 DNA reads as TGTGCCAGCAGTTTAGGGTCGCGGCACACAGATACGCAGTATTTT. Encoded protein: CASSLGSRHTDTQYF.

CDR3 sequence: CASSLDDTQGEQYF. The CDR3 region has the DNA TGTGCCAGCAGCTTGGACGATACTCAGGGCGAGCAGTACTTC. The chain has TRBV5-4 and TRBJ2-7, with a weak D call TRBD1 (5 bases). The CDR3 is 14 amino acids. Germline loops: CDR1 SGHNT, CDR2 YYREEE (reference sequence). The V and J ends lost 0 bases and 6 bases respectively, with 13 bases between them.

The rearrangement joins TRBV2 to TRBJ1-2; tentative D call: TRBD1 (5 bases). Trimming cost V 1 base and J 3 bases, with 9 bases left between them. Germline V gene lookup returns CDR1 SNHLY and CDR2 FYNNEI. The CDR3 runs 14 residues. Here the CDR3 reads CASSEVVRDYGYTF. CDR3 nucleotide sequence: TGTGCCAGCAGTGAAGTTGTCAGGGACTATGGCTACACCTTC.

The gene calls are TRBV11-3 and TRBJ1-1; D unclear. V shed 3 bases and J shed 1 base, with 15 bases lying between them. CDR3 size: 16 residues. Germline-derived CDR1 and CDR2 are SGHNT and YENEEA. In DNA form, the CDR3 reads TGTGCCAGCAGCTTCATGAGCAGGCCCAAGAACACTGAAGCTTTCTTT. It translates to CASSFMSRPKNTEAFF.

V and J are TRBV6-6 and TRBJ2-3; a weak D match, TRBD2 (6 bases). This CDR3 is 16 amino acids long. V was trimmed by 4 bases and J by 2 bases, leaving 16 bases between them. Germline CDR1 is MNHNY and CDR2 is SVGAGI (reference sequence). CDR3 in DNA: TGTGCCAGCAGTTGGACTCCTAGCGTGAACACAGATACGCAGTATTTT. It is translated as CASSWTPSVNTDTQYF.

The CDR3 coding sequence is TGCGCCAGCAGTGAGTTACGGACAGGACCCTACGAGCAGTACTTC. This sequence encodes CASSELRTGPYEQYF. The rearrangement joins TRBV10-1 to TRBJ2-7, with 7 bases that match TRBD1. V gave up 1 base and J gave up 2 bases; unmatched junction bases: 5. The germline V gene encodes CDR1 WNHNN and CDR2 SYGVQD (reference sequence). CDR3 length: 15 amino acids.

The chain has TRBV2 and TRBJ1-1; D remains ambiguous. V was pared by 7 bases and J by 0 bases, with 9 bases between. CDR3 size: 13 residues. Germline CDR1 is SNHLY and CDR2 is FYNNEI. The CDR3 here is CASTTDMNTEAFF. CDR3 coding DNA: TGTGCCAGCACAACAGACATGAACACTGAAGCTTTCTTT.

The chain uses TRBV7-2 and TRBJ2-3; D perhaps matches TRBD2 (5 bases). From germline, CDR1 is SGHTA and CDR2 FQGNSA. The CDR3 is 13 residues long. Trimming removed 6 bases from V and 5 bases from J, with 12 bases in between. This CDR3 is CASSRERLDTQYF. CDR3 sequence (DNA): TGTGCCAGCAGTCGGGAACGCTTAGATACGCAGTATTTT. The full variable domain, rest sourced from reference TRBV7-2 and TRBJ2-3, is GAGVSQSPSNKVTEKGKDVELRCDPISGHTALYWYRQSLGQGLEFLIYFQGNSAPDKSGLPSDRFSAERTGGSVSTLTIQRTQQEDSAVYLCASSRERLDTQYFGPGTRLTVL.

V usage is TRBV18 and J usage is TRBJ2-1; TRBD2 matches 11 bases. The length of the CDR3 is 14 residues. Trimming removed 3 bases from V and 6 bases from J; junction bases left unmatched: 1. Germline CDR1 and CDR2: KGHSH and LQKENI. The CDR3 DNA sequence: TGTGCCAGCTCACCTACTAGCGGGGGCAATGAGCAGTTCTTC. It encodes CASSPTSGGNEQFF.

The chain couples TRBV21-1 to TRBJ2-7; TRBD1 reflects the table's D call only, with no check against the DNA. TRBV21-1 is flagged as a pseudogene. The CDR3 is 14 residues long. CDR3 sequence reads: CASSSTGQVGEQYF. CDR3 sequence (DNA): TGTGCCAGCAGCAGCACCGGACAGGTGGGGGAGCAGTACTTC.

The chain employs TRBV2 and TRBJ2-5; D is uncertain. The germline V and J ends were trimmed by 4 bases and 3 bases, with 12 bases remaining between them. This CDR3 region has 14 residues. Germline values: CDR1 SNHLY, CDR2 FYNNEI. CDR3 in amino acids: CASSAQSLEETQYF. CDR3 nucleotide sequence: TGTGCCAGCAGTGCACAGAGCCTGGAAGAGACCCAGTACTTC.

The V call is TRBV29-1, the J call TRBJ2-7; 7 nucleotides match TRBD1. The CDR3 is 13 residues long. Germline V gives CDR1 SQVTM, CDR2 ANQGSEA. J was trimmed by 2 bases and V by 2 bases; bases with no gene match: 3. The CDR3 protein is CSVETGAAYEQYF. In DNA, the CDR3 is TGCAGCGTTGAAACAGGGGCCGCCTACGAGCAGTACTTC.

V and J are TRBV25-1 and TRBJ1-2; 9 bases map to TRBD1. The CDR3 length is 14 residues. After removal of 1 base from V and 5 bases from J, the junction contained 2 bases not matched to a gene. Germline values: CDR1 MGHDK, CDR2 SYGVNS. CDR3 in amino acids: CASSEWDREYGYTF. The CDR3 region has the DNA TGTGCCAGCAGTGAATGGGACAGGGAGTATGGCTACACCTTC.

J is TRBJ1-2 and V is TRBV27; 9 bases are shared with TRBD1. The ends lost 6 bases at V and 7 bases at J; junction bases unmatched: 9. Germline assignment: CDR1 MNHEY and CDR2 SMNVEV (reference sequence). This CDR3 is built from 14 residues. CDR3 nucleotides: TGTGCCAGCAGCCCGCCCGACAGGGGGTCTGGCTACACCTTC. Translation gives CASSPPDRGSGYTF.

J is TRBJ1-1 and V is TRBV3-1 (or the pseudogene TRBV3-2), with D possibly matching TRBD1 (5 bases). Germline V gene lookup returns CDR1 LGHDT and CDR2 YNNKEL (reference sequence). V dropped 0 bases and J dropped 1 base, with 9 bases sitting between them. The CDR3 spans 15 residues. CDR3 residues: CASSQESTANTEAFF. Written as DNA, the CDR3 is TGTGCCAGCAGCCAAGAGTCGACAGCGAACACTGAAGCTTTCTTT.

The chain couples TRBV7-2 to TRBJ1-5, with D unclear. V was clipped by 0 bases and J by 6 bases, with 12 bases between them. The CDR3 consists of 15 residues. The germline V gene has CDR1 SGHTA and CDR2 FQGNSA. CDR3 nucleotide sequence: TGTGCCAGCAGCTTAGCGCCACAGAGTGGTCAGCCCCAGCATTTT. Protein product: CASSLAPQSGQPQHF.

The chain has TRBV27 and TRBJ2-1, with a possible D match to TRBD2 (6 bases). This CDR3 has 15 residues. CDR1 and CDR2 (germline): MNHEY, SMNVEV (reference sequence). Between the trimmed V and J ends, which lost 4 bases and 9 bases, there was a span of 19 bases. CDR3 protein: CASSSPTSPGGEQFF. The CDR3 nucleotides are TGTGCCAGCAGTTCCCCTACTAGCCCCGGGGGTGAGCAGTTCTTC.

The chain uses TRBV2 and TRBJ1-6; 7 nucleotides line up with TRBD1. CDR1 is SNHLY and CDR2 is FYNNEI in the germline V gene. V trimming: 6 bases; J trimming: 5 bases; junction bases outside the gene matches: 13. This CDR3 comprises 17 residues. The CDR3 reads CASSETAGTDDNSPLHF. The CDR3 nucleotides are TGTGCCAGCAGCGAAACCGCCGGGACAGACGATAATTCACCCCTCCACTTT.